These T cell receptor beta chains were read from a single sample in a study of identical twins. Each CDR3 protein is one row after TCRdb ran MiXCR on the 5' RACE reads. The data show fewer than 900,000 distinct CDR3 sequences, with around a sixth seen just once and around 13% held by the top ten. The data were also submitted as part of a second study, on T cells expressing NK-cell markers.

The sample was PBMCs. The receptors shown here come from a young woman in good health. CDR3s include the opening cysteine and the closing phenylalanine or tryptophan.

j_gene,v_gene,CDR3aa
TRBJ2-3,TRBV7-6,CASSLNRPTSTDTQYF
TRBJ2-7,TRBV11-1,CASSGQVVKSKGSYEQYF
TRBJ2-5,TRBV10-2,CASSDPGGETQYF
TRBJ2-3,TRBV20-1,CSARDISAGGRGPTQYF
TRBJ2-1,TRBV20-1,CSASRREGGWNEQFF
TRBJ1-1,TRBV7-8,CASSLDRAMMNTEAFF
TRBJ1-2,TRBV10-2,CASSTENYGYTF
TRBJ2-2,TRBV12-3/TRBV12-4,CASLTIGDRATGELFF
TRBJ2-7,TRBV5-1,CASKVRQGLSYEQYF
TRBJ2-7,TRBV7-2,CASSLVAGRYEQYF
TRBJ2-1,TRBV7-8,CASTPPSSGGVYNEQFF
TRBJ2-2,TRBV6-2/TRBV6-3,CASTKRNSGSSGELFF
TRBJ2-1,TRBV12-3/TRBV12-4,CASSFMAGATYNEQFF
TRBJ2-5,TRBV12-3/TRBV12-4,CASSFRGARETQYF
TRBJ2-7,TRBV29-1,CSVKTGSSYEQYF
TRBJ1-6,TRBV7-2,CASSLDRAGEGSPLHF
TRBJ2-7,TRBV10-3,CAISGQGGFYEQYF
TRBJ1-2,TRBV5-1,CASSLRSGNYGYTF
TRBJ2-1,TRBV25-1,CASRRGDYNEQFF
TRBJ2-3,TRBV6-1,CASSTPGWRDTQYF
TRBJ2-1,TRBV12-3/TRBV12-4,CASSLGPRTSIAQNEQFF
TRBJ2-3,TRBV6-1,CASSDRGVTDTQYF
TRBJ1-6,TRBV20-1,CSASRDSNSPLHF
TRBJ2-5,TRBV5-1,CASSLATGRGETQYF
TRBJ2-5,TRBV5-1,CASSPGLAAGQETQYF
TRBJ2-1,TRBV7-9,CASSSTSGGAPSNEQFF
TRBJ2-1,TRBV7-2,CASSSLRPGNEQFF
TRBJ2-7,TRBV5-6,CASSLWGSLSYEQYF
TRBJ2-5,TRBV12-3/TRBV12-4,CASSSGHLQRETQYF
TRBJ2-1,TRBV30,CAWSVLREQFF
TRBJ2-1,TRBV7-2,CASSFAGTSGIYEQFF
TRBJ2-5,TRBV15,CATSNRLAAGSETQYF
TRBJ2-1,TRBV12-3/TRBV12-4,CASSRSGVGQFF
TRBJ2-7,TRBV27,CASSPQGQGISYEQYF
TRBJ2-3,TRBV3-1,CASSLWTGESDTQYF
TRBJ1-2,TRBV7-9,CASSLAGTPYGYTF
TRBJ2-7,TRBV6-5,CASSYSRAIAGEQYF
TRBJ1-6,TRBV5-1,CASSQDGAYNSPLHF
TRBJ1-5,TRBV20-1,CSARGRGSGQPQHF
TRBJ2-1,TRBV7-3,CASSELGTYNEQFF
TRBJ2-7,TRBV7-3,CASSPIHSTYEQYF
TRBJ2-5,TRBV2,CASRLQGRFQETQYF
TRBJ2-7,TRBV29-1,CSVRLAGTGEQYF
TRBJ2-1,TRBV24-1,CATSDGRGRGGCPFF
TRBJ1-2,TRBV7-9,CASSFDSLNYGYTF